This T cell receptor (beta chain) was sequenced in a study of response to subunit inactivated influenza vaccine. Study observations and caveats: Authors suggested each seasonal flu vaccination may recruit only limited numbers of new T cells.

The germline V gene encodes CDR1 DFQATT and CDR2 SNEGSKA (reference sequence). This CDR3 comprises 13 residues. In the case of this clonotype: Its antigen is currently unknown. Germline is not matched at one junction end, which may reflect a read error.

TCRdb reprocessed the RT-PCR reads via MiXCR and lists one record per CDR3 protein. The data contain around 790,000 distinct CDR3 sequences, about 20% of them singletons. The V and J genes are TRBV20-1 and TRBJ2-7, with a tentative D call TRBD2 (6 bases). Source: PBMCs from blood, taken more than 4 days after vaccination. The sequence was collected from a man in his fifties who received an inactivated influenza vaccine. The CDR3 sequence is CSAHTSSTYEQDF. CDR3 nucleotide sequence: TGCAGTGCTCACACTAGCTCGACCTACGAGCAGGACTTC.